This TCR beta chain originates from a study of beta chain features in type 1 diabetes. This clone has more than one count but fewer than ten. The CDR3 extends over 15 amino acids. In germline, CDR1 is MNHEY, CDR2 SVGAGI. Germline trimming cut 1 base from V and 9 bases from J; bases unmatched to any gene: 6. The isolated RNA, all of it, was reverse transcribed, so expressed TCRB transcripts were what got sequenced. The method was immunoSEQ multiplex PCR; TCRdb's version includes in-frame clones alone and lacks a portion of them. Seen here are roughly 250,000 clones, 9.6% observed once, and the top ten hold less than 0.035%.

This receptor was taken from a woman between 18 and 29 years old in good health. The sequenced sample was naive CD4+ T cells from blood. V gene TRBV6-5 combines with J gene TRBJ2-1; 10 bases agree with TRBD2. This chain's CDR3 is CASSYWTSGESEQFF. As DNA, the CDR3 is TGTGCCAGCAGTTACTGGACTAGCGGAGAAAGTGAGCAGTTCTTC.